Each of the 16 T cell receptor beta chains below was sequenced from the same sample in a study of blood T cell repertoires in COVID-19. The data were produced by immunoSEQ multiplex PCR, yet TCRdb's version contains in-frame clones alone and is incomplete. The sample has approximately 260,000 clones; around four fifths are singletons. The source material was peripheral blood. These TCRs come from a man aged 55-75 years who had recovered from COVID-19.

This chain links TRBV5-5 with TRBJ2-1, with 9 bases lining up with TRBD2. The CDR3 is 15 residues long. Per germline, CDR1 SGHKS and CDR2 YYEKEE (reference sequence). V was clipped by 0 bases and J by 4 bases; unmatched bases: 2. CDR3 residues: CASSLGLAEYNEQFF. Written as DNA, the CDR3 is TGTGCCAGCAGCTTGGGACTAGCGGAATACAATGAGCAGTTCTTC.

The chain carries TRBV2 and TRBJ2-1; 7 bases fit TRBD2. V lost 6 bases, J lost 1 base, and 0 bases stayed unmatched. CDR3 length equals 13 residues. Germline V gene lookup returns CDR1 SNHLY and CDR2 FYNNEI. The CDR3 DNA follows: TGTGCCAGCAGGGGACTATCCTACAATGAGCAGTTCTTC. Translating it yields CASRGLSYNEQFF.

The chain recombines TRBV4-2 with TRBJ2-5, with 12 nucleotides matching TRBD2. Looked up from germline, CDR1 is LGHNA and CDR2 is YNFKEQ. The CDR3 is 16 amino acids. The ends lost 4 bases at V and 3 bases at J; junction bases unmatched: 6. This CDR3 is CASSPGLAGGEETQYF. The CDR3 nucleotides read TGTGCCAGCAGCCCTGGTCTAGCGGGGGGGGAAGAGACCCAGTACTTC.

V and J are TRBV12-5 and TRBJ2-5, with D unclear. V was shortened by 0 bases and J by 2 bases, with 10 bases between the two germline ends. The germline V gene encodes CDR1 LGHNT and CDR2 FRNRAP. The length of the CDR3 is 15 residues. CDR3 nucleotide sequence: TGTGCTAGTGGTTTGGTACCTTGTCAGCAAGAGACCCAGTACTTC. Protein sequence: CASGLVPCQQETQYF.

V usage is TRBV3-1 (or the pseudogene TRBV3-2) and J usage is TRBJ2-7; 14 bases are a match to TRBD2. CDR1 LGHDT and CDR2 YNNKEL come from the germline V gene (reference sequence). This CDR3 is built from 16 residues. The V and J ends lost 4 bases and 1 base, in that order; junction bases with no gene match: 3. CDR3 sequence reads: CASSPTSGRGSYEQYF. The CDR3 DNA follows: TGTGCCAGCAGCCCGACTAGCGGGAGGGGGTCCTACGAGCAGTACTTC.

V gene TRBV5-1 combines with J gene TRBJ1-4; possible D gene TRBD1, 6 bases. CDR1 is SGHRS, CDR2 YFSETQ, per germline. The V end lost 4 bases, the J end lost 4 bases, and 11 bases lay between the germline ends. The CDR3 has 14 amino acids. Here the CDR3 reads CASSQGHVNEKLFF. CDR3 nucleotide sequence: TGCGCCAGCAGCCAGGGACATGTTAATGAAAAACTGTTTTTT.

The chain joins TRBV15 to TRBJ2-1, with D possibly TRBD1 on 5 matching bases. Germline loops: CDR1 LNHNV, CDR2 YYDKDF (reference sequence). The CDR3 extends over 13 amino acids. Trimming removed 3 bases from V and 6 bases from J, with 9 bases in between. The CDR3 nucleotides are TGTGCCACCAGCAGTGATCAGGGCAATGAGCAGTTCTTC. It translates to CATSSDQGNEQFF.

The chain recombines TRBV5-6 with TRBJ1-2; no definite D call. Germline V gives CDR1 SGHDT, CDR2 YYEEEE. The CDR3 contains 14 residues. Trimming pared 5 bases from V and 4 bases from J, leaving 15 bases between. The CDR3 nucleotides are TGTGCCAGCAGTCGGGAGCAGGCAGGCTATGGCTACACCTTC. Its translation is CASSREQAGYGYTF. The variable domain in full, with the rest retrieved from reference TRBV5-6 and TRBJ1-2, is DAGVTQSPTHLIKTRGQQVTLRCSPKSGHDTVSWYQQALGQGPQFIFQYYEEEERQRGNFPDRFSGHQFPNYSSELNVNALLLGDSALYLCASSREQAGYGYTFGSGTRLTVV.

The gene calls are TRBV28 and TRBJ2-7; 9 positions match TRBD1. The CDR3 is 13 residues long. Germline CDR1 reads MDHEN; CDR2 reads SYDVKM. The trim removed 5 bases at V and 9 bases at J, leaving 8 bases unmatched. For the CDR3, the DNA is TGTGCCAGCAGTACCTTGACAGGGGGAAGGCAGTACTTC. Translated, it gives CASSTLTGGRQYF.

The CDR3: CASSIQGFNQPQHF. CDR3 in DNA: TGTGCCAGTAGTATACAGGGGTTCAATCAGCCCCAGCATTTT. The V and J genes are TRBV19 and TRBJ1-5, with D maybe TRBD1 (6 bases). The V and J ends lost 2 bases and 3 bases respectively, with 8 bases between them. Germline CDR1 LNHDA, CDR2 SQIVND (reference sequence). CDR3 length: 14 amino acids. The full variable domain, in which reference TRBV19 and TRBJ1-5 provide the parts outside the CDR3, is DGGITQSPKYLFRKEGQNVTLSCEQNLNHDAMYWYRQDPGQGLRLIYYSQIVNDFQKGDIAEGYSVSREKKESFPLTVTSAQKNPTAFYLCASSIQGFNQPQHFGDGTRLSIL.

The chain combines TRBV5-4 with TRBJ2-1; 9 bases match TRBD2. The V segment lost 2 bases and the J segment 6 bases; nucleotides outside the gene matches: 3. Germline CDR1 SGHNT, CDR2 YYREEE (reference sequence). The CDR3 runs to 14 residues. The CDR3 sequence is CASSFAGGRNEQFF. The CDR3 nucleotides read TGTGCCAGCAGCTTTGCGGGGGGGCGCAATGAGCAGTTCTTC.

This chain links TRBV18 with TRBJ2-5; 8 positions match TRBD2. The germline V gene encodes CDR1 KGHSH and CDR2 LQKENI. The CDR3 runs 17 residues. J lost 5 bases, V lost 1 base, and 12 bases had no gene match. CDR3 nucleotide sequence: TGTGCCAGCTCACCACTTTGGGGGACTAGGGGGAAGGAGACCCAGTACTTC. Protein: CASSPLWGTRGKETQYF.

J is TRBJ2-5 and V is TRBV30, with D hard to call. The germline gives CDR1 GTSNPN, CDR2 SVGIG (reference sequence). V was trimmed by 5 bases and J by 0 bases, leaving 7 bases between them. The CDR3 sequence is 12 residues long. The CDR3 sequence: CAWGRDQETQYF. DNA of the CDR3: TGTGCCTGGGGCCGGGACCAAGAGACCCAGTACTTC.

This sequence joins TRBV2 and TRBJ2-1; the D gene is possibly TRBD2 (6 bases). This CDR3 has 15 residues. The germline V gene has CDR1 SNHLY and CDR2 FYNNEI. The ends were cut back, 2 bases at V and 12 bases at J, with 20 bases in the middle. CDR3 amino acids: CASSEWGDAKLAQFF. CDR3 sequence (DNA): TGTGCCAGCAGTGAATGGGGGGACGCAAAGCTCGCGCAGTTCTTC.

As for this clone: At the DNA level, this CDR3 is encoded by other sequences in the same sample as well. This chain links TRBV3-1 (or the pseudogene TRBV3-2) with TRBJ2-2, with 7 bases lining up with TRBD1. V trimming: 1 base; J trimming: 5 bases; junction bases outside the gene matches: 4. CDR3 length equals 15 residues. In germline, CDR1 is LGHDT, CDR2 YNNKEL (reference sequence). The DNA of the CDR3 is TGTGCCAGCAGCCAAGCTAGGGGGCGTACCGGGGAGCTGTTTTTT. Protein sequence: CASSQARGRTGELFF.

This clone was found a few times. The V and J genes are TRBV24-1 and TRBJ2-2; 7 bases fit TRBD1. The CDR3 totals 16 residues. Germline V lookup: CDR1 KGHDR, CDR2 SFDVKD. V gave up 3 bases and J gave up 4 bases; unmatched junction bases: 7. The CDR3 loop is CATSDLQGFGTGELFF. The CDR3, as DNA: TGTGCCACCAGTGATCTACAGGGGTTCGGCACCGGGGAGCTGTTTTTT.